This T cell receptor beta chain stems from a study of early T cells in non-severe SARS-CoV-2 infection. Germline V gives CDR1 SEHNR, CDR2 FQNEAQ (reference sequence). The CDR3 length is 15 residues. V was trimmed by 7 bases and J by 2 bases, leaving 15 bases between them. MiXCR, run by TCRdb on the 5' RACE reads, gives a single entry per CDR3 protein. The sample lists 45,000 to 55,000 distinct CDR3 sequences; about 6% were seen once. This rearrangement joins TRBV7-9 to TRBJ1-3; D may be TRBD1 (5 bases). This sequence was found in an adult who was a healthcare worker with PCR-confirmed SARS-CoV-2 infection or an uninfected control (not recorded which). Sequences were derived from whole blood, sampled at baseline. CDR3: CASTYSRGTGNTIYF. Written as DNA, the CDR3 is TGTGCCAGCACCTACTCGCGGGGGACTGGAAACACCATATATTTT.